This T cell receptor (beta chain) was recovered during a study of blood T cell repertoires in COVID-19 (TCRdb year 2020). Context from the whole study: The collaborator samples originated in the United States, Italy and Spain and spanned the acute and convalescent phases of COVID-19. Samples came from the ongoing ImmuneRACE study (first 160 participants) plus 1,254 subjects from 6 global collaborators. The material from the prospective study consisted of cDNA or gDNA derived from T cells, B-cell-depleted T cells, or PBMCs. Nearly every sample came with metadata listing a de-identified subject ID, COVID-19 status, age in years and sex. A freely available public database, intended as a resource for researchers studying the immune response to SARS-CoV-2, is where the repertoires were released. The dataset comprised deeply sampled blood TCRbeta repertoires from subjects exposed to, actively infected with, or recovered from COVID-19. Where HLA class I and class II types were available, the types were taken from metadata supplied by the sample provider, not from assay-based typing.

In the prospective study, participants were roughly 18 to 89 years old, resided in approximately 22 geographic areas of the United States, and were enrolled through a virtual design. To assign participants to cohorts, the prospective study relied on clinical history that participants themselves reported in a screening survey and a study questionnaire. Exposed participants were defined as having been in contact with someone with a PCR-confirmed or clinician-diagnosed COVID-19 case within 2 weeks of study entry. In the prospective study, whole blood, serum and a nasopharyngeal or oropharyngeal swab were collected from each participant by mobile phlebotomists. Participants in the prospective study had the option to provide additional blood draws and questionnaires over a roughly 2-month period. Before DNA extraction, blood samples from the prospective study were shipped at room temperature or frozen.

The research as a whole found: The amount of clinical and demographic metadata varied by source and participant and was provided uncurated.

The CDR3 numbers 16 residues from cysteine through phenylalanine. Only CDR3 DNA is held: 48 bases, read in frame from base 1. As encoded in the germline V gene (reference sequence), CDR1 is MNHEY while CDR2 is SMNVEV. V is pruned by 2 bases and J by 0 bases, leaving 3 bases of the junction without a gene match. Concerning this clone itself: Its antigen target is currently unknown. Base qualities are missing; no much larger clone stands one base away.

TCRbeta CDR3 regions were amplified from genomic DNA by means of the immunoSEQ Assay, a bias-controlled multiplex PCR. Processing in the source paper ran as follows. Nucleated cell counts per sample were estimated from amplification of reference gene primers within the assay. To quantify the absolute abundance of each unique TCRbeta CDR3 rearrangement, sequence reads were collapsed and filtered. For each sample, productive Simpson clonality was calculated as the square root of Simpson's diversity index over productive rearrangements. Imported from immuneACCESS, the table was reduced by TCRdb to in-frame sequences with V and J called. These copies leave out some clones; in studies compared against another copy, an unresolved V gene accounts for under half, and the cause of the remainder is not known. That table gives V, J and clone size, and the DNA gave D and trimming. This sample lists about 320,000 clones; roughly 90% were detected once. Roughly 3.6% of the sample rests with the top ten.

The sequencing input was PBMCs or T cells enriched from blood (not recorded which). The receptor was isolated from a woman aged 25-40 years who had been exposed to COVID-19. This chain is built from TRBV27 and TRBJ2-1; 8 bases in between match TRBD1. The CDR3 protein sequence reads: CASSLRTGSSYNEQFF. The DNA sequence is as follows: TGTGCCAGCAGTTTAAGGACAGGGAGCTCCTACAATGAGCAGTTCTTC.